This entry lists 21 T cell receptor beta chains sequenced from one sample in a study of T cell responses to AZD1222 COVID-19 vaccine. The method was immunoSEQ multiplex PCR; TCRdb's version includes in-frame clones alone and lacks a portion of them. This repertoire shows roughly 90,000 clones, approximately 89% found once; its top ten account for about 5.7%. The specimen comprised peripheral blood, sampled 28 days after the second AZD1222 dose. The receptors were sampled from an adult who received the AZD1222 COVID-19 vaccine.

J is TRBJ1-5 and V is TRBV2; possibly TRBD1 for D (5 bases). V lost 4 bases and J lost 4, with 14 bases in between. The CDR3 extends over 15 amino acids. Germline V gene sequence: CDR1 SNHLY, CDR2 FYNNEI. The chain's CDR3 is CASSAFRRGNQPQHF. Written as DNA, the CDR3 is TGTGCCAGCAGTGCGTTTCGGCGGGGGAATCAGCCCCAGCATTTT.

The J gene is TRBJ1-1, the V gene TRBV7-9, with 8 bases aligning to TRBD1. V gave up 3 bases and J gave up 5 bases; unmatched junction bases: 5. The CDR3 is 14 residues long. Looked up from germline, CDR1 is SEHNR and CDR2 is FQNEAQ (reference sequence). The CDR3 nucleotides read TGTGCCAGCAGCTTCCCAGGGGGCAGGACTGAAGCTTTCTTT. This sequence encodes CASSFPGGRTEAFF. Full variable domain (outside the CDR3, taken from reference TRBV7-9 and TRBJ1-1): DTGVSQNPRHKITKRGQNVTFRCDPISEHNRLYWYRQTLGQGPEFLTYFQNEAQLEKSRLLSDRFSAERPKGSFSTLEIQRTEQGDSAMYLCASSFPGGRTEAFFGQGTRLTVV.

The chain uses TRBV6-6 and TRBJ2-5; 8 bases match TRBD1. After removal of 5 bases from V and 5 bases from J, the junction contained 7 bases not matched to a gene. The germline CDR1 and CDR2 sequences are MNHNY and SVGAGI (reference sequence). The CDR3 covers 14 residues. The CDR3 here is CASSQDRASETQYF. For the CDR3, the DNA is TGTGCCAGCAGTCAGGACAGGGCAAGTGAGACCCAGTACTTC.

The chain has TRBV3-1 (or the pseudogene TRBV3-2) and TRBJ1-6; D may be TRBD1 (6 bases). Trimming removed 8 bases from V and 7 bases from J, with 12 bases in between. Germline V lookup: CDR1 LGHDT, CDR2 YNNKEL (reference sequence). The CDR3 is 13 residues long. The DNA of the CDR3 is TGTGCCAGCGGGTGGGGGCAAAATTCACCCCTCCACTTT. Protein: CASGWGQNSPLHF.

The chain employs TRBV6-5 and TRBJ1-2, with no clear D. Germline V gene data show CDR1 as MNHEY and CDR2 as SVGAGI. Trimming removed 11 bases at V and 4 bases at J, with 20 bases between. The CDR3 is 14 residues long. As DNA, the CDR3 is TGTGCCTCCAGAGGTTACCTTGGCGGCTATGGCTACACCTTC. This codes for CASRGYLGGYGYTF.

This chain connects TRBV4-3 to TRBJ2-3, with a weak D call TRBD2 (6 bases). There are 16 residues in the CDR3. Trimming removed 2 bases from V and 0 bases from J, with 12 bases in between. CDR1 and CDR2 (germline): LGHNA, YSLEER. The CDR3 here is CASSQRPGASTDTQYF. In DNA form, the CDR3 reads TGCGCCAGCAGCCAACGTCCGGGAGCTAGCACAGATACGCAGTATTTT.

The chain couples TRBV4-1 to TRBJ1-4; 7 bases align to TRBD1. The CDR3 spans 16 residues. The trim removed 5 bases at V and 7 bases at J, leaving 13 bases unmatched. Looked up from germline, CDR1 is MGHRA and CDR2 is YSYEKL. The CDR3 sequence: CASSKYATGLGEKLFF. The CDR3, as DNA: TGCGCCAGCAGCAAGTATGCGACAGGGTTAGGTGAAAAACTGTTTTTT.

The gene calls are TRBV5-1 and TRBJ1-2; D is unclear. Germline lookup yields CDR1 SGHRS and CDR2 YFSETQ. V lost 4 bases to trimming and J lost 4 bases, with 17 bases between them. This CDR3 spans 15 amino acids. CDR3 sequence (DNA): TGCGCCAGCAGCGGAAACAGCCAGAGTTTCTATGGCTACACCTTC. Protein product: CASSGNSQSFYGYTF.

The rearrangement joins TRBV10-1 to TRBJ1-2, with D possibly being TRBD1 (5 bases). Germline V gene data show CDR1 as WNHNN and CDR2 as SYGVQD (reference sequence). The CDR3 is 13 residues long. V was trimmed by 1 base and J by 7 bases, leaving 10 bases between them. The CDR3 DNA sequence: TGCGCCAGCAGTGAGTGGCAGGGCAGTGGCTACACCTTC. Translated, it gives CASSEWQGSGYTF.

The rearrangement links TRBV9 to TRBJ2-7; D may match TRBD1 or TRBD2 (5 bases each). CDR3 length equals 14 residues. Germline CDR1 is SGDLS and CDR2 is YYNGEE. V shed 4 bases and J shed 0 bases, with 11 bases lying between them. As DNA, the CDR3 is TGTGCCAGCAGCCTGGGGACGGCCTCCTACGAGCAGTACTTC. Translated, it gives CASSLGTASYEQYF.

The genes are TRBV5-1 and TRBJ2-7, with 7 bases fitting TRBD1. The CDR3 is 14 residues long. V trimming: 0 bases; J trimming: 3 bases; junction bases outside the gene matches: 3. Germline V CDR1 and CDR2: SGHRS, YFSETQ. This CDR3 is CASSLAAGGYEQYV. For the CDR3, the DNA is TGCGCCAGCAGCTTGGCCGCAGGGGGCTACGAGCAGTACGTC.

Relative to its sample, this clone is medium-sized. The genes are TRBV6-5 and TRBJ1-2, with TRBD1 matching 7 bases. Germline V CDR1 and CDR2: MNHEY, SVGAGI. The length of the CDR3 is 15 residues. V lost 6 bases, J lost 5 bases, and 12 bases stayed unmatched. The CDR3 nucleotides are TGTGCCAGCAGCCCCTCGACCGGGACAGCGTATGGCTACACCTTC. Protein sequence: CASSPSTGTAYGYTF.

The chain joins TRBV7-2 to TRBJ2-7, with 11 bases matching TRBD1. The CDR3 totals 15 residues. CDR1 is SGHTA and CDR2 is FQGNSA in the germline V gene. Trimming removed 5 bases from V and 5 bases from J; junction bases left unmatched: 8. CDR3 region: CASSGPGQGAHEQYF. For the CDR3, the DNA is TGTGCCAGCAGCGGACCAGGACAGGGGGCGCACGAGCAGTACTTC.

The V gene is TRBV6-1, the J gene TRBJ1-1, with a possible D match to TRBD1 (5 bases). V was trimmed by 2 bases and J by 2 bases, leaving 15 bases between them. The CDR3 contains 16 residues. CDR1 and CDR2 (germline): MNHNS, SASEGT. CDR3 loop: CASSETSGTANTEAFF. The CDR3 nucleotides read TGTGCCAGCAGTGAAACCTCCGGGACCGCAAACACTGAAGCTTTCTTT.

The chain combines TRBV12-3 or TRBV12-4 with TRBJ2-5; the D is unclear. This CDR3 has 12 residues. Trimming stripped 0 bases from V and 5 bases from J, with 4 bases between. CDR3 sequence reads: CASSLALETQYF. The CDR3, as DNA: TGTGCCAGCAGTTTAGCGTTGGAGACCCAGTACTTC.

V and J are TRBV6-5 and TRBJ2-7; 8 positions agree with TRBD1. The CDR3 consists of 13 residues. Per germline, CDR1 MNHEY and CDR2 SVGAGI. After removal of 4 bases from V and 6 bases from J, the junction contained 5 bases not matched to a gene. The CDR3 loop is CASSSGQGLEQYV. The CDR3 nucleotides read TGTGCCAGCAGTTCAGGACAGGGTCTCGAGCAGTACGTC.

The rearrangement joins TRBV11-2 to TRBJ1-3, with D hard to call. V dropped 3 bases and J dropped 7 bases, with 7 bases sitting between them. The CDR3 covers 12 residues. From germline, CDR1 is SGHAT and CDR2 FQNNGV. The CDR3 region is CASSLPGNTIYF. The CDR3 DNA sequence: TGTGCCAGCAGCTTGCCGGGGAACACCATATATTTT.

V and J are TRBV19 and TRBJ2-7, with D perhaps given as TRBD1 or TRBD2 (5 bases each). V lost 5 bases, J lost 3 bases, and 14 bases lay in between. There are 14 residues in the CDR3. Germline CDR1 LNHDA, CDR2 SQIVND (reference sequence). CDR3 protein: CASSLRDRLYEQYF. CDR3 bases: TGTGCCAGTAGTCTAAGGGACCGACTCTACGAGCAGTACTTC.

This clone was seen only a few times. The V and J genes are TRBV7-2 and TRBJ2-7; no reliable D call. Germline V gene data show CDR1 as SGHTA and CDR2 as FQGNSA. The CDR3 runs to 14 residues. The V end lost 2 bases, the J end lost 4 bases, and 12 bases lay between the germline ends. The CDR3 coding sequence is TGTGCCAGCAGCTTATTGGGTTTTACGTACGAGCAGTACTTC. The encoded protein is CASSLLGFTYEQYF.

This sequence joins TRBV3-1 (or the pseudogene TRBV3-2) and TRBJ2-2; possible D gene TRBD2, 5 bases. V was trimmed by 0 bases and J by 0 bases, leaving 8 bases between them. The CDR3 is made up of 16 amino acids. Germline V gene data show CDR1 as LGHDT and CDR2 as YNNKEL (reference sequence). CDR3 loop: CASSQDGGSNTGELFF. CDR3 DNA: TGTGCCAGCAGCCAAGATGGAGGATCGAACACCGGGGAGCTGTTTTTT.

The chain uses TRBV5-1 and TRBJ1-1, with 7 bases aligning to TRBD1. CDR3 length: 15 residues. V shed 0 bases and J 0 bases; nucleotides not matched to a gene: 2. Germline loops: CDR1 SGHRS, CDR2 YFSETQ. The CDR3 bases are TGCGCCAGCAGCTTGGCCGGGACAGTGAACACTGAAGCTTTCTTT. This translates into CASSLAGTVNTEAFF.